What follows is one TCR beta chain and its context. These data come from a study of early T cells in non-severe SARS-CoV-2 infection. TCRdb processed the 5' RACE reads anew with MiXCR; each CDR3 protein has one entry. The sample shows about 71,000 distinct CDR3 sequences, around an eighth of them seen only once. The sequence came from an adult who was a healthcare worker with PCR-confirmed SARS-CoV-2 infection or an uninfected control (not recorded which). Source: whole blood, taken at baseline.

CDR3 coding DNA: TGTGCCAGCAGCTTAGACAGCCAAGAGACCCAGTACTTC. As protein: CASSLDSQETQYF. This chain connects TRBV11-2 to TRBJ2-5; D ambiguous. The CDR3 totals 13 residues. V shed 0 bases and J shed 1 base, with 3 bases lying between them. Germline V CDR1 and CDR2: SGHAT, FQNNGV. The complete variable domain, with remaining parts taken from reference TRBV11-2 and TRBJ2-5, reads EAGVAQSPRYKIIEKRQSVAFWCNPISGHATLYWYQQILGQGPKLLIQFQNNGVVDDSQLPKDRFSAERLKGVDSTLKIQPAKLEDSAVYLCASSLDSQETQYFGPGTRLLVL.